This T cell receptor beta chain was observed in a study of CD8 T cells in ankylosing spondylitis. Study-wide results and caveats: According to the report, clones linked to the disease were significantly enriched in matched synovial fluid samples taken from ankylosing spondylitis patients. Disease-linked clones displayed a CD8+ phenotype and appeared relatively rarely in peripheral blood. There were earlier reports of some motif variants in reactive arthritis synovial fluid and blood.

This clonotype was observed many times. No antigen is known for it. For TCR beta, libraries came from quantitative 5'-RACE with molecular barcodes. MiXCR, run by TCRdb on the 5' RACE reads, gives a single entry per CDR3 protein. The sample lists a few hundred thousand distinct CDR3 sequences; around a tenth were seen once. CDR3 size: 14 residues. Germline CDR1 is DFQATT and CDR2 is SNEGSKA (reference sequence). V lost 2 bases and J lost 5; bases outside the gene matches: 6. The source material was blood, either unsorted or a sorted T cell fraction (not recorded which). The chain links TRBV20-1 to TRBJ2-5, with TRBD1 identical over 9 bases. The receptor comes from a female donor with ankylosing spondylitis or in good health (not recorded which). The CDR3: CSARRGTGFETQYF. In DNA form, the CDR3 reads TGCAGTGCTAGAAGGGGGACAGGGTTCGAGACCCAGTACTTC.